Following are 18 T cell receptor beta chains from one sample sequenced in a study of sequential checkpoint blockade in melanoma. The assay was immunoSEQ multiplex PCR, and TCRdb's table has in-frame clones only and misses some. The profile shows over 9,000 clones, around 78% of them singletons. Treatment: randomized to nivolumab then ipilimumab (arm A) or the reverse (arm B). The input for sequencing was CD8+ T cells sorted from blood (inferred from file names), taken from a patient given nivolumab and ipilimumab in sequence. These receptors all stem from a human donor with melanoma.

The V gene is TRBV29-1, the J gene TRBJ2-1; TRBD2 matches 12 bases. V gave up 5 bases and J gave up 5 bases; unmatched junction bases: 7. The CDR3 contains 15 residues. Germline CDR1 and CDR2: SQVTM and ANQGSEA. CDR3 nucleotides: TGCAGCGTTTCCCTAGCGGGGGGGCCCCACAATGAGCAGTTCTTC. It specifies CSVSLAGGPHNEQFF.

The chain has TRBV7-8 and TRBJ1-1; D may be TRBD1 (5 bases). The CDR3 consists of 20 residues. The germline V gene encodes CDR1 SGHVS and CDR2 FQNEAQ. The ends were cut back, 3 bases at V and 7 bases at J, with 33 bases in the middle. CDR3 sequence reads: CASSLEPTVAETRRGVEAFF. The CDR3, as DNA: TGTGCCAGCAGCTTGGAACCTACGGTGGCTGAGACCCGGAGGGGAGTTGAAGCTTTCTTT.

The rearrangement uses TRBV6-4 and TRBJ2-1; D may be TRBD1 (5 bases). Trimming took off 5 bases at V and 0 bases at J, with 8 bases between the two ends. Germline CDR1 MRHNA, CDR2 SNTAGT. The CDR3 is made up of 14 amino acids. The CDR3 coding sequence is TGTGCCAGCAGTTCGGACATCTCCTACAATGAGCAGTTCTTC. Protein product: CASSSDISYNEQFF.

This chain uses TRBV7-9 with TRBJ1-5, with TRBD1 as a possible D gene (6 bases). The V gene's germline CDR1 is SEHNR and CDR2 FQNEAQ (reference sequence). With 5 bases removed from V and 4 bases from J, the gap between germline ends came to 18 bases. This CDR3 is built from 16 residues. This CDR3 reads CASSHRTAGLNQPQHF. CDR3 bases: TGTGCCAGCAGCCACCGGACAGCAGGGCTGAATCAGCCCCAGCATTTT.

This CDR3 reads CASTWGGYEQYF. In DNA, the CDR3 is TGTGCCAGCACTTGGGGAGGCTACGAGCAGTACTTC. The chain carries TRBV6-1 and TRBJ2-7; a possible D gene is TRBD2 (6 bases). CDR3 length equals 12 residues. V gave up 7 bases and J gave up 3 bases, with 10 bases separating them. Looked up from germline, CDR1 is MNHNS and CDR2 is SASEGT.

This chain joins TRBV4-1 and TRBJ2-3, with 9 bases matching TRBD1. Germline values: CDR1 MGHRA, CDR2 YSYEKL. V lost 3 bases, J lost 5 bases, and 12 bases stayed unmatched. The CDR3 contains 17 residues. This chain's CDR3 is CASSQGIRDREGDTQYF. The CDR3 DNA sequence: TGCGCCAGCAGCCAGGGGATCCGGGACAGGGAAGGAGATACGCAGTATTTT.

V gene TRBV9 combines with J gene TRBJ1-4; tentatively, D is TRBD1 (5 bases). V was shortened by 0 bases and J by 6 bases, with 6 bases between the two germline ends. CDR1 is SGDLS and CDR2 is YYNGEE in the germline V gene. This CDR3 contains 13 residues. CDR3 sequence: CASSVEGYEKLFF. The CDR3 bases are TGTGCCAGCAGCGTAGAGGGGTATGAAAAACTGTTTTTT.

This chain uses TRBV4-1 with TRBJ2-1, with TRBD2 matching 9 bases. The CDR3 covers 16 residues. The V gene end was trimmed by 0 bases and the J gene end by 9 bases; junction bases not matched to a gene: 9. The germline gives CDR1 MGHRA, CDR2 YSYEKL. The CDR3 DNA sequence: TGCGCCAGCAGCCAAGAGGGTAGCGGGAGTTACGGTGAGCAGTTCTTC. This encodes CASSQEGSGSYGEQFF.

The chain couples TRBV29-1 to TRBJ2-7; 7 nucleotides align to TRBD1. Trimming removed 5 bases from V and 4 bases from J; junction bases left unmatched: 2. The CDR3 spans 11 residues. CDR1 and CDR2 (germline): SQVTM, ANQGSEA. Written as DNA, the CDR3 is TGCAGCGTTATACAGGGGTACGAGCAGTACGTC. This sequence encodes CSVIQGYEQYV.

The chain is built from TRBV27 and TRBJ2-7, with D perhaps matching TRBD1 (5 bases). V lost 0 bases, J lost 2 bases, and 11 bases lay in between. This CDR3 region has 15 residues. Looked up from germline, CDR1 is MNHEY and CDR2 is SMNVEV (reference sequence). CDR3 nucleotides: TGTGCCAGCAGTTTATCGTATCAGGGCCCCTACGAGCAGTACGTC. Amino acids: CASSLSYQGPYEQYV.

The chain joins TRBV6-1 to TRBJ1-5; TRBD1 aligns across 8 bases. J lost 1 base, V lost 2 bases, and 10 bases had no gene match. The CDR3 has 18 amino acids. Germline V gives CDR1 MNHNS, CDR2 SASEGT. The CDR3 DNA follows: TGTGCCAGCAGTGAAAGAACGGACAGGGTATCGAGCAATCAGCCCCAGCATTTT. It encodes CASSERTDRVSSNQPQHF.

Only a few counts were recorded for this clone. The chain combines TRBV6-6 with TRBJ2-2, with a tentative D call TRBD2 (5 bases). V was shortened by 0 bases and J by 5 bases, with 10 bases between the two germline ends. The CDR3 extends over 15 amino acids. Germline V gives CDR1 MNHNY, CDR2 SVGAGI (reference sequence). In DNA form, the CDR3 reads TGTGCCAGCAGTTACTCCGGGGTAGGGACCGGGGAGCTGTTTTTT. The encoded protein is CASSYSGVGTGELFF.

The chain combines TRBV5-1 with TRBJ1-2; a possible D gene is TRBD1 (5 bases). The CDR3 totals 14 residues. CDR1 is SGHRS and CDR2 is YFSETQ in the germline V gene. Trimming took 0 bases from V and 6 from J, leaving 12 bases between them. The DNA of the CDR3 is TGCGCCAGCAGCTTGGCCTCGGGGGTGGATGGCTACACCTTC. This translates into CASSLASGVDGYTF.

The chain employs TRBV6-4 and TRBJ2-3; D ambiguous. This CDR3 has 14 amino acids. Trimming took 3 bases from V and 1 from J, leaving 8 bases between them. Germline V gene lookup returns CDR1 MRHNA and CDR2 SNTAGT. DNA for the CDR3: TGTGCCAGCAGTGATGGTCCAGGCACAGATACGCAGTATTTT. This sequence encodes CASSDGPGTDTQYF.

V gene TRBV11-2 combines with J gene TRBJ2-2, with TRBD2 matching 12 bases. Germline-derived CDR1 and CDR2 are SGHAT and FQNNGV. The CDR3 covers 15 residues. Germline trimming cut 5 bases from V and 7 bases from J; bases unmatched to any gene: 5. In DNA, the CDR3 is TGTGCCAGCAGCCCGACTAGCGGGAGTGGCGGGGAGCTGTTTTTT. Translation: CASSPTSGSGGELFF.

The chain carries TRBV5-4 and TRBJ1-2; possible D gene TRBD1, 5 bases. The CDR3 consists of 18 residues. The ends were cut back, 0 bases at V and 0 bases at J, with 18 bases in the middle. Germline V lookup: CDR1 SGHNT, CDR2 YYREEE (reference sequence). CDR3 in amino acids: CASSLGVGGAISNYGYTF. CDR3 DNA: TGTGCCAGCAGCTTGGGCGTGGGAGGGGCAATTTCTAACTATGGCTACACCTTC.

The genes are TRBV27 and TRBJ2-7, with 7 bases aligning to TRBD1. V lost 2 bases, J lost 0 bases, and 1 base stayed unmatched. Germline assignment: CDR1 MNHEY and CDR2 SMNVEV (reference sequence). This CDR3 spans 14 amino acids. CDR3 protein: CASSLGDSSYEQYF. The DNA of the CDR3 is TGTGCCAGCAGTTTAGGGGACAGCTCCTACGAGCAGTACTTC.

This chain connects TRBV7-6 to TRBJ1-4; D not resolved. The germline gives CDR1 SGHVS, CDR2 FNYEAQ. V dropped 4 bases and J dropped 4 bases, with 10 bases sitting between them. The length of the CDR3 is 14 residues. For the CDR3, the DNA is TGTGCCAGCAGCTCCACCGGGTTTAATGAAAAACTGTTTTTT. Translated, it gives CASSSTGFNEKLFF.